The entry below gives a single T cell receptor beta chain sequence along with its context. This sample was taken from a study of blood T cell repertoires in COVID-19. Study-level background: Both acute and convalescent COVID-19 samples were obtained from the United States, Italy and Spain.

Before being deemed recovered, Cohort 3 donors had two negative PCRs, clearance, or symptom resolution. Germline loops: CDR1 MNHEY, CDR2 SVGAGI. This CDR3 comprises 14 residues. Trimming shortened V by 9 bases and J by 6 bases, and 20 bases separated the two germline ends. Original handling: Cell counts per sample came from amplifying reference gene primers. Assay used: immunoSEQ multiplex PCR; TCRdb lists only in-frame clones, some missing. V, J and clone size derive from that table, while D and trimming were established from the DNA sequence. The table records roughly 520,000 clones, roughly 88% of them present only once.

The chain recombines TRBV6-5 with TRBJ1-1, with D possibly TRBD1 on 6 matching bases. This receptor was identified in a woman in her forties who had recovered from COVID-19. Source material: PBMCs or T cells enriched from blood (not recorded which). In nucleotides, the CDR3 is TGTGCCAGGGTTCCGGACAGCGACCAACCTGAAGCTTTCTTT. This encodes CARVPDSDQPEAFF.